The 16 T cell receptor beta chains reported below all come from one sample, sequenced in a study of blood T cell repertoires in COVID-19 (dated by TCRdb to 2018 to 2020). The library relied on the immunoSEQ multiplex PCR assay. The clones in this table, taken by TCRdb from immuneACCESS, are in-frame only. Not every clone is retained; where verified, under half of the shortfall comes from an unresolved V gene, and the cause of the rest is unknown. This sample gives hundreds of thousands of clones in total; approximately 90% of them show up just once. 2.2% of the sample comes from the top ten. Input material: peripheral blood. Source of these receptors: a woman in her fifties or sixties who had recovered from COVID-19.

This rearrangement joins TRBV6-5 to TRBJ1-5, with 10 bases that match TRBD1. V shed 8 bases, J shed 6 bases, and the junction held 10 bases outside the gene matches. The CDR3 runs 15 residues. The germline V gene encodes CDR1 MNHEY and CDR2 SVGAGI. CDR3 nucleotide sequence: TGTGCCAGCCGACCGACAGGGGGCGAGGGTCAGCCCCAGCATTTT. The encoded protein is CASRPTGGEGQPQHF.

This clone was picked up one time. The chain combines TRBV28 with TRBJ2-7, with D possibly matching TRBD1 (6 bases). The CDR3 runs 15 residues. CDR1 MDHEN and CDR2 SYDVKM come from the germline V gene. Trimming stripped 3 bases from V and 4 bases from J, with 16 bases between. The CDR3 coding sequence is TGTGCCAGCAGTTTTCGGGACACAAGGGGGTACGAGCAGTACTTC. Its protein is CASSFRDTRGYEQYF.

The J gene is TRBJ2-6, the V gene TRBV23-1, with D tentatively TRBD1 (6 bases). TRBV23-1 is classed as an ORF, of uncertain function. Trimming took 1 base from V and 2 from J, leaving 18 bases between them. The CDR3 has 19 residues. In nucleotides, the CDR3 is TGCGCCAGCAGTCAATATGGCAGGGGTCCCCCCCCTGGGGCCAACGTCCTGACTTTC. Translation gives CASSQYGRGPPPGANVLTF.

For the CDR3, the DNA is TGTGCCAGCAGCGGGATCGGACTAGCGGGAGTCGAGCAGTACTTC. Its protein product is CASSGIGLAGVEQYF. The rearrangement links TRBV7-9 to TRBJ2-7, with TRBD2 matching 13 bases. CDR1 SEHNR and CDR2 FQNEAQ come from the germline V gene (reference sequence). The CDR3 loop spans 15 amino acids. V shed 5 bases, J shed 6 bases, and the junction held 7 bases outside the gene matches.

This chain connects TRBV3-1 (or the pseudogene TRBV3-2) to TRBJ1-2, with D perhaps TRBD1 (6 bases). The V gene lost 0 bases and the J gene lost 8 bases, with 13 bases spanning the gap. Germline assignment: CDR1 LGHDT and CDR2 YNNKEL (reference sequence). The CDR3 has 14 residues. The CDR3 sequence is CASSQDPRGGGYTF. CDR3 nucleotides: TGTGCCAGCAGCCAAGATCCCAGGGGTGGAGGCTACACCTTC.

This clone was seen once. J is TRBJ2-1 and V is TRBV30; 8 nucleotides agree with TRBD2. This CDR3 region has 16 residues. The germline V gene has CDR1 GTSNPN and CDR2 SVGIG (reference sequence). V trimming: 0 bases; J trimming: 3 bases; junction bases outside the gene matches: 7. CDR3 nucleotide sequence: TGTGCCTGGAGTGTACTCAGCGGGGGCCTCTACAATGAGCAGTTCTTC. It codes for CAWSVLSGGLYNEQFF. Drawing the rest from reference TRBV30 and TRBJ2-1, the complete variable domain is SQTIHQWPATLVQPVGSPLSLECTVEGTSNPNLYWYRQAAGRGLQLLFYSVGIGQISSEVPQNLSASRPQDRQFILSSKKLLLSDSGFYLCAWSVLSGGLYNEQFFGPGTRLTVL.

This chain uses TRBV5-3 with TRBJ2-3, with 11 bases aligning to TRBD2. TRBV5-3 is flagged as an ORF with uncertain function. The CDR3 contains 16 residues. Trimming removed 5 bases from V and 3 bases from J; junction bases left unmatched: 8. This CDR3 reads CARSHSGRERTDTQYF. In nucleotides, the CDR3 is TGTGCCAGAAGTCATAGCGGGAGGGAAAGGACAGATACGCAGTATTTT.

The chain carries TRBV5-1 and TRBJ2-3, with TRBD1 matching 10 bases. This CDR3 region has 16 residues. CDR1 is SGHRS and CDR2 is YFSETQ in the germline V gene. V shed 4 bases, J shed 4 bases, and the junction held 9 bases outside the gene matches. The CDR3 reads CASSPTTGGGADTQYF. The CDR3 bases are TGCGCCAGCAGCCCAACGACAGGGGGCGGCGCAGATACGCAGTATTTT.

The gene calls are TRBV6-5 and TRBJ1-1; D is perhaps TRBD1 (6 bases). Germline V lookup: CDR1 MNHEY, CDR2 SVGAGI. The CDR3 spans 13 residues. The V end was cut by 7 bases, the J end by 4 bases, with 13 bases between. The CDR3 coding sequence is TGTGCCAGCAACCCACAGGGTTTCACTGAAGCTTTCTTT. Its protein product is CASNPQGFTEAFF.

The table lists this clone with a count of one. This sequence joins TRBV5-1 and TRBJ1-2, with TRBD1 matching over 8 bases. This CDR3 has 14 amino acids. Germline V gene lookup returns CDR1 SGHRS and CDR2 YFSETQ. V was clipped by 0 bases and J by 6 bases; unmatched bases: 4. The CDR3 DNA reads as TGCGCCAGCAGCTTGGCCGGACAGGGACATGGCTACACCTTC. This codes for CASSLAGQGHGYTF.

The chain couples TRBV11-2 to TRBJ2-7, with 10 bases identical to TRBD2. The germline gives CDR1 SGHAT, CDR2 FQNNGV. This CDR3 comprises 15 residues. Unmatched junction bases numbered 4, after V lost 3 bases and J lost 2 bases. CDR3 loop: CASSFSSGRAYEQYF. In DNA, the CDR3 is TGTGCCAGCAGCTTCTCAAGCGGGAGGGCCTACGAGCAGTACTTC.

CDR3 amino acids: CASGSKDRPTGNTIYF. CDR3 in DNA: TGTGCCAGCGGATCAAAAGACAGGCCGACTGGAAACACCATATATTTT. The chain carries TRBV6-6 and TRBJ1-3; weak D call: TRBD1 (6 bases). The germline gives CDR1 MNHNY, CDR2 SVGAGI (reference sequence). V dropped 8 bases and J dropped 2 bases, with 19 bases sitting between them. The CDR3 sequence is 16 residues long.

The chain carries TRBV5-6 and TRBJ2-7; perhaps TRBD1 as D (6 bases). This CDR3 is 15 amino acids long. The germline V gene has CDR1 SGHDT and CDR2 YYEEEE. Trimming pared 3 bases from V and 0 bases from J, leaving 13 bases between. The CDR3 here is CASSSGTLSSYEQYF. The CDR3 DNA reads TGTGCCAGCAGCTCCGGGACACTCTCCTCCTACGAGCAGTACTTC.

This clone was observed once. The V gene is TRBV5-1, the J gene TRBJ1-1; no definite D call. Germline V lookup: CDR1 SGHRS, CDR2 YFSETQ. The length of the CDR3 is 13 residues. Trimming stripped 4 bases from V and 5 bases from J, with 12 bases between. Here the CDR3 reads CASSEAAGTEAFF. The CDR3 DNA sequence: TGCGCCAGCAGCGAGGCAGCGGGGACTGAAGCTTTCTTT.

V gene TRBV9 combines with J gene TRBJ2-3; 9 positions agree with TRBD2. The CDR3 has 16 residues. The ends lost 4 bases at V and 0 bases at J; junction bases unmatched: 6. Germline lookup yields CDR1 SGDLS and CDR2 YYNGEE. The CDR3 here is CASSPSGTSSTDTQYF. In nucleotides, the CDR3 is TGTGCCAGCAGCCCTTCCGGGACTAGCAGCACAGATACGCAGTATTTT.

The V call is TRBV19, the J call TRBJ2-3, with 7 positions matching TRBD1. Germline CDR1 reads LNHDA; CDR2 reads SQIVND (reference sequence). This CDR3 has 16 amino acids. J gave up 0 bases and V 5 bases, and 8 bases lay outside the gene matches. CDR3 residues: CASSSRTGTSTDTQYF. The CDR3 DNA is TGTGCCAGTAGTTCCCGGACAGGAACTAGCACAGATACGCAGTATTTT.